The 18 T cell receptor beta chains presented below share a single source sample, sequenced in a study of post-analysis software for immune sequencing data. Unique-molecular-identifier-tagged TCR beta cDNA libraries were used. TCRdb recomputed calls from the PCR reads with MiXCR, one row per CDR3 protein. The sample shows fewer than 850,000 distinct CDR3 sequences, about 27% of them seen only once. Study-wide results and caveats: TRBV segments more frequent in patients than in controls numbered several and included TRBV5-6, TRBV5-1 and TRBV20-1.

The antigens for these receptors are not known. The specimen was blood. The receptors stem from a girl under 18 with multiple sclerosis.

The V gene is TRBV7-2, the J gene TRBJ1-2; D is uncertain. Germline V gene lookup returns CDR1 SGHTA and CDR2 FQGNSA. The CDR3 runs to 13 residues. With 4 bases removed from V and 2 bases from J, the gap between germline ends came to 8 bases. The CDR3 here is CASSSHPNYGYTF. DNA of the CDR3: TGTGCCAGCAGCTCACACCCCAACTATGGCTACACCTTC.

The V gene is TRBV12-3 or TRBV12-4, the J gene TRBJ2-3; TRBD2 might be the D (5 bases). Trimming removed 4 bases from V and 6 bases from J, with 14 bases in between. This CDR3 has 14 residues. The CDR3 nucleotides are TGTGCCAGCAGTTCCAGACCGAGGGCGGATACGCAGTATTTT. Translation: CASSSRPRADTQYF.

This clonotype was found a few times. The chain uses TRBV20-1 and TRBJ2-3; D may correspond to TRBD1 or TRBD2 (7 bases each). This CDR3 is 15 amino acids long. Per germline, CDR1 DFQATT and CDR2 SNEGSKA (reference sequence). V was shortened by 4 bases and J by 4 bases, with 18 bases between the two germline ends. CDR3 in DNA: TGCAGTGCTACGCCTAGCGGCAGGGGGGCAGATACGCAGTATTTT. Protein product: CSATPSGRGADTQYF.

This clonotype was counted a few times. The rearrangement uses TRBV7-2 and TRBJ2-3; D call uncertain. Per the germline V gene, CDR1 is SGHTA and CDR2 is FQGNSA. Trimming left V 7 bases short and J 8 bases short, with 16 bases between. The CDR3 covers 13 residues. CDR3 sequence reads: CASTSRGSGTQYF. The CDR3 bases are TGTGCCAGCACCAGCCGTGGTTCGGGTACGCAGTATTTT.

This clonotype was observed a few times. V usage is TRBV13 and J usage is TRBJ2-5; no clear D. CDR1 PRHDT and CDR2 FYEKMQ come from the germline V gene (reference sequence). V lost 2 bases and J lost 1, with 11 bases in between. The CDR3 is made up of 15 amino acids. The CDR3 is CASSLIAMTQETQYF. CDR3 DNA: TGTGCCAGCAGCTTAATTGCGATGACCCAAGAGACCCAGTACTTC.

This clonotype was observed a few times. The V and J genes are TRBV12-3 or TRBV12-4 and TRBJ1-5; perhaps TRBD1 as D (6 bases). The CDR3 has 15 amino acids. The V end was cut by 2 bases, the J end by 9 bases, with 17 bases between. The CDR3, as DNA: TGTGCCAGCAGTTTAAGCCGGACAGCCGTTGGGCCCCAGCATTTT. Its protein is CASSLSRTAVGPQHF.

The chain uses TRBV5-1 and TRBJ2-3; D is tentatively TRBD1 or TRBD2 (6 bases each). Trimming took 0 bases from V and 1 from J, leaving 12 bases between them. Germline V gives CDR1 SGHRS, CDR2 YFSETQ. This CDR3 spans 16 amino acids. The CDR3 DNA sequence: TGCGCCAGCAGCTTGGGAACGGGGGCACGCACAGATACGCAGTATTTT. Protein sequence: CASSLGTGARTDTQYF.

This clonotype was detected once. The CDR3 here is CSAQTANYGYTF. The CDR3 DNA is TGCAGTGCCCAGACAGCTAACTATGGCTACACCTTC. The chain has TRBV20-1 and TRBJ1-2, with D tentatively TRBD1 (5 bases). Per the germline V gene, CDR1 is DFQATT and CDR2 is SNEGSKA (reference sequence). V lost 6 bases and J lost 0, with 8 bases in between. The CDR3 is 12 residues long.

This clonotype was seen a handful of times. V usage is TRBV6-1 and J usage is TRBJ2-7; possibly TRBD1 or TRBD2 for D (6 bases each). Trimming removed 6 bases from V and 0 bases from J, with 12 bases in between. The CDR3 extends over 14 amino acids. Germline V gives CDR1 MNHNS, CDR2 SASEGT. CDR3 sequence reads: CASRYAGHSYEQYF. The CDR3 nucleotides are TGTGCCAGCAGGTACGCGGGACACTCCTACGAGCAGTACTTC.

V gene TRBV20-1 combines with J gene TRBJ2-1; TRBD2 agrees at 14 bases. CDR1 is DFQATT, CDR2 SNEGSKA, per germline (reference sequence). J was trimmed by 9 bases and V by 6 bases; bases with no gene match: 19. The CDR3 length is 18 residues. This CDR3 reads CSAPTRTSGRPPRGEQFF. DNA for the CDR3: TGCAGTGCCCCTACAAGGACTAGCGGGAGGCCGCCCCGGGGTGAGCAGTTCTTC.

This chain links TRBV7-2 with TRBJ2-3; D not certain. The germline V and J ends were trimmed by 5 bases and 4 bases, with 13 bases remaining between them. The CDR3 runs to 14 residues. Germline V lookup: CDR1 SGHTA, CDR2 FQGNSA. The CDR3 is CASSPRFRADTQYF. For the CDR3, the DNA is TGTGCCAGCAGCCCCAGGTTTCGCGCAGATACGCAGTATTTT. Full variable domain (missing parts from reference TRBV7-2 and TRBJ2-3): GAGVSQSPSNKVTEKGKDVELRCDPISGHTALYWYRQSLGQGLEFLIYFQGNSAPDKSGLPSDRFSAERTGGSVSTLTIQRTQQEDSAVYLCASSPRFRADTQYFGPGTRLTVL.

In DNA form, the CDR3 reads TGTGCCAGCAGTTTATCGGGTGCCCTACCTAATTCACCCCTCCACTTT. It encodes CASSLSGALPNSPLHF. The chain carries TRBV12-3 or TRBV12-4 and TRBJ1-6; unclear D gene. Trimming stripped 2 bases from V and 6 bases from J, with 14 bases between. This CDR3 has 16 residues.

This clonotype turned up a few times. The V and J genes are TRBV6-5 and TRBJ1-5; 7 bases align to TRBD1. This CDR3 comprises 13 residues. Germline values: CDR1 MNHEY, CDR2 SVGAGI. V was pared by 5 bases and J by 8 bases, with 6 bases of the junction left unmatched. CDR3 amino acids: CASSRTGGEPQHF. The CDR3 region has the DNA TGTGCCAGCAGTAGGACAGGTGGGGAGCCCCAGCATTTT.

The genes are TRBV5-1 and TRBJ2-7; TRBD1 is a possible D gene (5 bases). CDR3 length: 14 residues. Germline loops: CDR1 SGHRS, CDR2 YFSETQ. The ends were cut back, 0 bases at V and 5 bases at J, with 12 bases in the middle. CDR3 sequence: CASSLAQGLDEQYF. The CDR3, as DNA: TGCGCCAGCAGCTTGGCCCAGGGCCTAGACGAGCAGTACTTC. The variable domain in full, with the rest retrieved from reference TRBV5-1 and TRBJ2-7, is KAGVTQTPRYLIKTRGQQVTLSCSPISGHRSVSWYQQTPGQGLQFLFEYFSETQRNKGNFPGRFSGRQFSNSRSEMNVSTLELGDSALYLCASSLAQGLDEQYFGPGTRLTVT.

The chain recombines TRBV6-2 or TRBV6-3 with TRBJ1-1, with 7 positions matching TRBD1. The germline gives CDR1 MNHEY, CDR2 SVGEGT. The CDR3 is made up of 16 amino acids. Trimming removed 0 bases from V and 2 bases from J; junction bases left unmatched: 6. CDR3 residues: CASSYSRDSANTEAFF. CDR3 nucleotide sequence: TGTGCCAGCAGTTACTCTCGGGACAGTGCCAACACTGAAGCTTTCTTT.

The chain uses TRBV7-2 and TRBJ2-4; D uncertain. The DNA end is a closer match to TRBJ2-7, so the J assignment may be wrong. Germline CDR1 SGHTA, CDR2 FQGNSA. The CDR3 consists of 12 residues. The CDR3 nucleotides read TGTGCCAGCAGCTTACAGTATTACGAGCAGTACTTC. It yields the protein CASSLQYYEQYF.

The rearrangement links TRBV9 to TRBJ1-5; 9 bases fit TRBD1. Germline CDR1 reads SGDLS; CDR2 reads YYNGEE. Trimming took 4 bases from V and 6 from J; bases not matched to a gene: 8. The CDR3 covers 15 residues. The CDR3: CASSTGTGSSQPQHF. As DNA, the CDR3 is TGTGCCAGCAGCACCGGGACAGGGTCCAGTCAGCCCCAGCATTTT. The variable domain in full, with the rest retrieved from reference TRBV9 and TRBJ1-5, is DSGVTQTPKHLITATGQRVTLRCSPRSGDLSVYWYQQSLDQGLQFLIQYYNGEERAKGNILERFSAQQFPDLHSELNLSSLELGDSALYFCASSTGTGSSQPQHFGDGTRLSIL.

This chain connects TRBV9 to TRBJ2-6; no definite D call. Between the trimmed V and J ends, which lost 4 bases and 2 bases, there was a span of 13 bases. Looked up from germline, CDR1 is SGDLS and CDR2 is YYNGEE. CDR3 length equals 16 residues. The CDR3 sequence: CASSPHGGAGANVLTF. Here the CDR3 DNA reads TGTGCCAGCAGCCCCCATGGTGGGGCTGGGGCCAACGTCCTGACTTTC.